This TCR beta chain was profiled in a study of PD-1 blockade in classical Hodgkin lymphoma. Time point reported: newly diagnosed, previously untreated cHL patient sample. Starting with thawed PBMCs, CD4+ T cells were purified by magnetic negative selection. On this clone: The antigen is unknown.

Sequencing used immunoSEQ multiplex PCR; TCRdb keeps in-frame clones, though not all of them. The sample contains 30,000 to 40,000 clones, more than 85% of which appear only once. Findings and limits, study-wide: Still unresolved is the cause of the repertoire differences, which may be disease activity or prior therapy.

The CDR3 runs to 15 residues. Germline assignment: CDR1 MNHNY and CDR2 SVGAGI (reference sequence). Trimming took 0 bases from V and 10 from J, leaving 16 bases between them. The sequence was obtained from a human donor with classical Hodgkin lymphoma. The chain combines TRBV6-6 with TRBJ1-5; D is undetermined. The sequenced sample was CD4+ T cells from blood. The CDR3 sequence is CASSYSQEGIKPQHF. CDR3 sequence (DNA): TGTGCCAGCAGTTACTCTCAGGAAGGGATCAAACCCCAGCATTTT.